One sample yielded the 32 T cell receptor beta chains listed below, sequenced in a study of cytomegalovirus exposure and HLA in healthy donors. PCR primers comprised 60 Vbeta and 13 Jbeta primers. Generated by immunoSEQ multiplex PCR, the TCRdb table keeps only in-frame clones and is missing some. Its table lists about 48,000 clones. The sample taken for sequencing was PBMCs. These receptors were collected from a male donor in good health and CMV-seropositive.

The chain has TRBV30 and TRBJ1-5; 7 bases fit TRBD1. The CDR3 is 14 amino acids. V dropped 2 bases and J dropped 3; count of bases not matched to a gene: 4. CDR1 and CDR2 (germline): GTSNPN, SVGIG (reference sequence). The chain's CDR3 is CAWSTGAYNQPQHF. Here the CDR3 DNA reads TGTGCCTGGAGTACAGGGGCATACAATCAGCCCCAGCATTTT.

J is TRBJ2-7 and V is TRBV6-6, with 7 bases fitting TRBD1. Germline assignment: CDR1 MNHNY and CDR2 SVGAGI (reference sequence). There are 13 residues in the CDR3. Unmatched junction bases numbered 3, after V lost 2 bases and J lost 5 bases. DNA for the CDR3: TGTGCCAGCAGTTACACAGGGGATAACGAGCAGTACTTC. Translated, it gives CASSYTGDNEQYF.

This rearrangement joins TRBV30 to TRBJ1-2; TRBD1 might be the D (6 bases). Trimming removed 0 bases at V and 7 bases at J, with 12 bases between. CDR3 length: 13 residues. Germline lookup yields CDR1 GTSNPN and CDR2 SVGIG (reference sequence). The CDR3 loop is CAWSVGGFGGYTF. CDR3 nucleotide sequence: TGTGCCTGGAGTGTAGGGGGATTCGGTGGCTACACCTTC.

The CDR3 bases are TGTGCCAGCAGCTTCGACAGGGACACCGGGGAGCTGTTTTTT. Its protein is CASSFDRDTGELFF. This chain connects TRBV7-2 to TRBJ2-2; 7 positions match TRBD1. The CDR3 contains 14 residues. Germline-derived CDR1 and CDR2 are SGHTA and FQGNSA. V shed 3 bases and J 3 bases; nucleotides not matched to a gene: 1.

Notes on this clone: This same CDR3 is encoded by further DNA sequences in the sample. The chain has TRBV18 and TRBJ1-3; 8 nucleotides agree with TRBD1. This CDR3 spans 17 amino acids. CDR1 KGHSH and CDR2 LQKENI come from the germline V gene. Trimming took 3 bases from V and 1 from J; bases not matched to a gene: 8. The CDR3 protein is CASSPTGDNLSGNTIYF. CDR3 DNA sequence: TGTGCCAGCTCACCGACAGGGGACAATCTTTCTGGAAACACCATATATTTT.

The CDR3 spells CASSRTDGYSSYEQYF. As DNA, the CDR3 is TGTGCCAGCAGCAGAACTGACGGATATAGCTCCTACGAGCAGTACTTC. The rearrangement links TRBV5-6 to TRBJ2-5; D is ambiguous. The J call may be in error: the DNA end matches TRBJ2-7 better. The germline CDR1 and CDR2 sequences are SGHDT and YYEEEE. The length of the CDR3 is 16 residues.

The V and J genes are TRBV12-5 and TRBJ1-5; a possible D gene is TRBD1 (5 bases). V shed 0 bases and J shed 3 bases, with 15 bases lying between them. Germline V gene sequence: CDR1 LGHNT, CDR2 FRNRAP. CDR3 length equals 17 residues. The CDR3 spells CASGLVLVGGYNQPQHF. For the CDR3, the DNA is TGTGCTAGTGGTTTGGTACTCGTGGGGGGATACAATCAGCCCCAGCATTTT.

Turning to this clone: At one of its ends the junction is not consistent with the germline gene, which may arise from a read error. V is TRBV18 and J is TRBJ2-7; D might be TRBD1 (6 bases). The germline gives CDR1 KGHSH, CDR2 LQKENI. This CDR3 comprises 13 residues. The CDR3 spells CASSPGQSSEQYF. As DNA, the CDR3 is TGTGCCAGCTCACCCGGACAGTCCTCCGAGCAGTACTTC.

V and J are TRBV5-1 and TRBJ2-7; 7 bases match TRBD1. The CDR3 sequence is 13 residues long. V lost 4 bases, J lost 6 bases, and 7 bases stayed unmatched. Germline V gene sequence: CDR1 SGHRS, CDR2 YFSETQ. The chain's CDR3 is CASSPGQTLEQYF. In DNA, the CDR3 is TGCGCCAGCAGCCCGGGACAGACTCTCGAGCAGTACTTC.

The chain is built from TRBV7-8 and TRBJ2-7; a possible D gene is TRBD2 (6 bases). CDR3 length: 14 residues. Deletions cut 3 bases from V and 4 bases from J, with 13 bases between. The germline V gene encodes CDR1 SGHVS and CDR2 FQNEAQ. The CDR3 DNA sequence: TGTGCCAGCAGCTTGGGGGTTGGGAGGTACGAGCAGTACTTC. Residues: CASSLGVGRYEQYF.

The chain's CDR3 is CARSPWTGTSTDTQYF. For the CDR3, the DNA is TGTGCCAGAAGCCCTTGGACAGGGACTAGCACAGATACGCAGTATTTT. The chain links TRBV7-5 to TRBJ2-3; TRBD1 was called by the table and not checked on the DNA. TRBV7-5 counts as a pseudogene. This CDR3 has 16 residues.

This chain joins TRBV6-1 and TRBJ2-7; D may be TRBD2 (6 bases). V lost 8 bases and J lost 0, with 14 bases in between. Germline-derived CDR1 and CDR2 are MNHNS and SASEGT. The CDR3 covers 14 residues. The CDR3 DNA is TGTGCCAGCGTCTTTGCGGGACCCTCCTACGAGCAGTACTTC. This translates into CASVFAGPSYEQYF.

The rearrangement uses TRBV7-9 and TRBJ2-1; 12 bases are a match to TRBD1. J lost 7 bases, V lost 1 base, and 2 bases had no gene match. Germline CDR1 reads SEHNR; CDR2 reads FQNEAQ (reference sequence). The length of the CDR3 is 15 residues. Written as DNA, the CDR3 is TGTGCCAGCAGCTTAGGGGACAGGGGGCGTAATGAGCAGTTCTTC. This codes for CASSLGDRGRNEQFF.

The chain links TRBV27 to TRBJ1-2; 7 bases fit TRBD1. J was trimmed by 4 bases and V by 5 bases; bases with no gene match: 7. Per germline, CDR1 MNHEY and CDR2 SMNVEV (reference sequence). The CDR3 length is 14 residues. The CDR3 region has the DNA TGTGCCAGCAGTACACGGACAGGTTCCTATGGCTACACCTTC. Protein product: CASSTRTGSYGYTF.

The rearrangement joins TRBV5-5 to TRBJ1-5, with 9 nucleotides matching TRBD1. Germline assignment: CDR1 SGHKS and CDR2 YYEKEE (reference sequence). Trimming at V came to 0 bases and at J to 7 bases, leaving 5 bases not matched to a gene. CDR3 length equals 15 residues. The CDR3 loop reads CASSLEGQGWQPQHF. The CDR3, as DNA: TGTGCCAGCAGCTTGGAGGGACAGGGCTGGCAGCCCCAGCATTTT.

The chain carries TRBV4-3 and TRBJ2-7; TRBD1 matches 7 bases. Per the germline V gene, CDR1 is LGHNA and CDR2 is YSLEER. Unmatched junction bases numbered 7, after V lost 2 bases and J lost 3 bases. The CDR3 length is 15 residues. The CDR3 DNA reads TGCGCCAGCAGCCAACTGACAGGGAGTGTCTACGAGCAGTACTTC. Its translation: CASSQLTGSVYEQYF.

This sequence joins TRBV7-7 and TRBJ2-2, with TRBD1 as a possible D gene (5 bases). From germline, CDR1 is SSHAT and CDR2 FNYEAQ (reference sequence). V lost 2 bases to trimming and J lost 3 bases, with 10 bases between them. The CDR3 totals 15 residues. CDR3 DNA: TGTGCCAGCAGCTTACAGGGTCCGGACACCGGGGAGCTGTTTTTT. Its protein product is CASSLQGPDTGELFF.

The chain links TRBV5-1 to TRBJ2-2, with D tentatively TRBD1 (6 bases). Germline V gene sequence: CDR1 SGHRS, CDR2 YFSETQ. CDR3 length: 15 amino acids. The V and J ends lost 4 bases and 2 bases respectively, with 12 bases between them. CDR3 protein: CASSQGSINTGELFF. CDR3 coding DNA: TGCGCCAGCAGCCAGGGGTCCATAAACACCGGGGAGCTGTTTTTT.

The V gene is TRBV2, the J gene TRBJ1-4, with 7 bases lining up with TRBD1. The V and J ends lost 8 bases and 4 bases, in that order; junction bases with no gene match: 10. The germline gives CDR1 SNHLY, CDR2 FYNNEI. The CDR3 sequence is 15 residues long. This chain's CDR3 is CASLFMWDSNEKLFF. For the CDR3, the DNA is TGTGCCAGCCTCTTTATGTGGGACAGTAATGAAAAACTGTTTTTT.

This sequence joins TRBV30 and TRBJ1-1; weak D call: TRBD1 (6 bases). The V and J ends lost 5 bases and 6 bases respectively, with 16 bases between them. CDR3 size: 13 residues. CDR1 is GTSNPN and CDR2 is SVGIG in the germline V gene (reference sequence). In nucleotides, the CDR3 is TGTGCCTGGGGTTACAGGGCTGGGGCTGAAGCTTTCTTT. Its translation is CAWGYRAGAEAFF.

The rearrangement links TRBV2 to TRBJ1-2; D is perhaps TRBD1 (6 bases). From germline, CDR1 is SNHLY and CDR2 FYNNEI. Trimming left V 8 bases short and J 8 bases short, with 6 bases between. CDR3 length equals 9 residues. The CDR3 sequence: CASGGGYTF. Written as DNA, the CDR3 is TGTGCCAGCGGGGGCGGCTACACCTTC.

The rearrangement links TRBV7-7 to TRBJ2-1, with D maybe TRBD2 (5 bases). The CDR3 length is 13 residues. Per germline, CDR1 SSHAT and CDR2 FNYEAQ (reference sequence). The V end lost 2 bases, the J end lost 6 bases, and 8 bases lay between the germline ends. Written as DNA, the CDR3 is TGTGCCAGCAGCTTAAGGGAGTCCAATGAGCAGTTCTTC. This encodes CASSLRESNEQFF.

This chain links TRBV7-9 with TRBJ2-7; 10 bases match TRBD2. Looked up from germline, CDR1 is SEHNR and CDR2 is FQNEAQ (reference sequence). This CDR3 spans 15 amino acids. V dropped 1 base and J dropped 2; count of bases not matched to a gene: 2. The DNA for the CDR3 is TGTGCCAGCAGCTTAGTAGCGGGGGGACCCTACGAGCAGTACTTC. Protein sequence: CASSLVAGGPYEQYF.

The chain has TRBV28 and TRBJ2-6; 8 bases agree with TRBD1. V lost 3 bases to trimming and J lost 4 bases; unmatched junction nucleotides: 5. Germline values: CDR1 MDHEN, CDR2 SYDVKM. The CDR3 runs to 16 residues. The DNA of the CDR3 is TGTGCCAGCAGTTTGCCCCAGGGGGCCGGGGCCAACGTCCTGACTTTC. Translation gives CASSLPQGAGANVLTF.

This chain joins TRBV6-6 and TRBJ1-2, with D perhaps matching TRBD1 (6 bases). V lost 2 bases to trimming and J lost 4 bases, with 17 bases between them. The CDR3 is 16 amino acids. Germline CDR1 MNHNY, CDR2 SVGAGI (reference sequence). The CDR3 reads CASSYPNPGAGYGYTF. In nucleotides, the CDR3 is TGTGCCAGCAGTTACCCCAACCCAGGGGCGGGCTATGGCTACACCTTC.

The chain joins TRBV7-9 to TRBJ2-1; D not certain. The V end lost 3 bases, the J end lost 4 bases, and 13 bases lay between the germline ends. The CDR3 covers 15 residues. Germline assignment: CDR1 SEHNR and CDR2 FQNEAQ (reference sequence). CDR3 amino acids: CASSFEVTEYNEQFF. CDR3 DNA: TGTGCCAGCAGCTTTGAAGTTACCGAGTACAATGAGCAGTTCTTC.

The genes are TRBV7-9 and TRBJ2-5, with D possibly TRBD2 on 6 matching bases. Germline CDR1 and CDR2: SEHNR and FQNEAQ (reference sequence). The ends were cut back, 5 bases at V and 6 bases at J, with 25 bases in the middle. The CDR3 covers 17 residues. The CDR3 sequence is CASSGWDFPAAQKTQYF. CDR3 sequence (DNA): TGTGCCAGCAGCGGATGGGACTTCCCCGCAGCGCAGAAGACCCAGTACTTC.

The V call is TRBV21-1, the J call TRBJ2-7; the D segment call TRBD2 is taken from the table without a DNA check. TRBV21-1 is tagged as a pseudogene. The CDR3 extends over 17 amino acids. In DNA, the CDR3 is TGTGCCAGCAGCGAGGTCTTAGGGCTAGCGGGGCGTTACGAGCAGTACTTC. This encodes CASSEVLGLAGRYEQYF.

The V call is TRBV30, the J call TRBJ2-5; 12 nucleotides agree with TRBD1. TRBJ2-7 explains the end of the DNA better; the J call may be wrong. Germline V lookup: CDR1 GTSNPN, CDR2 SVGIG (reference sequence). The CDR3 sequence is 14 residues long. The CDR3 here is CAWTPGQGAGEQYF. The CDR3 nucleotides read TGTGCCTGGACCCCGGGACAGGGGGCAGGCGAGCAGTACTTC.

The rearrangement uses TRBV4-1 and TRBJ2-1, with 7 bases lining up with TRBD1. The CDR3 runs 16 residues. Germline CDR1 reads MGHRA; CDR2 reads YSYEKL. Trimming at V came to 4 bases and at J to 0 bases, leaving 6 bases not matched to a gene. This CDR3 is CASSRTTGNSYNEQFF. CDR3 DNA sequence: TGCGCCAGCAGCCGTACGACAGGGAACTCCTACAATGAGCAGTTCTTC.

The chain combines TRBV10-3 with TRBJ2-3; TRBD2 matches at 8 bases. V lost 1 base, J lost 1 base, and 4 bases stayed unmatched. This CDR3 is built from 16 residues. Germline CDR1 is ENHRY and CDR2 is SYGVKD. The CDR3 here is CAISEFGSGGTDTQYF. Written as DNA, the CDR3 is TGTGCCATCAGTGAGTTTGGTAGCGGGGGCACAGATACGCAGTATTTT.

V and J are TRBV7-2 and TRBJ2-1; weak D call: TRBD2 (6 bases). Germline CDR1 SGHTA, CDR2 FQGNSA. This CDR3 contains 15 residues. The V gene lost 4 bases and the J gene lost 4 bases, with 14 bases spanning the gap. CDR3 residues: CASSSDWGVYNEQFF. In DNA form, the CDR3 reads TGTGCCAGCAGCTCCGACTGGGGGGTATACAATGAGCAGTTCTTC.